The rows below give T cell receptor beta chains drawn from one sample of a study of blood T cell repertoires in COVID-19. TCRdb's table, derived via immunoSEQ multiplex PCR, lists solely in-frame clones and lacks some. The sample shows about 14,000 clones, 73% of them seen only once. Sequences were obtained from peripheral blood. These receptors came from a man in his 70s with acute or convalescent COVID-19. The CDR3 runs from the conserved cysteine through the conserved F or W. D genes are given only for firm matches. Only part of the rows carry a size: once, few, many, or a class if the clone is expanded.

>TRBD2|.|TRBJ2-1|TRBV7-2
CASSLKADSGAYNEQFF
TGTGCCAGCAGCTTAAAAGCGGATAGCGGGGCCTACAATGAGCAGTTCTTC
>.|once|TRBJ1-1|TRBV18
CASSKDSRGFTEAFF
TGTGCCAGCTCAAAGGACAGCCGCGGCTTCACTGAAGCTTTCTTT
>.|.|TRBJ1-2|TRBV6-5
CASRPQGNYGYTF
TGTGCCAGCAGGCCCCAGGGGAACTATGGCTACACCTTC
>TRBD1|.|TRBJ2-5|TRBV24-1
CATSDPGQQETQYF
TGTGCCACCAGTGATCCGGGACAGCAAGAGACCCAGTACTTC
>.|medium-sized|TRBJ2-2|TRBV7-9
CASGLTGELFF
TGTGCCAGCGGCCTTACCGGGGAGCTGTTTTTT
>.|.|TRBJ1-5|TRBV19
CASSITDSNQPQHF
TGTGCCAGTAGTATAACAGATAGCAATCAGCCCCAGCATTTT
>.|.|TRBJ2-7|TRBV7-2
CASSSGGPGSEQYF
TGTGCCAGCAGCTCCGGCGGGCCGGGCTCCGAGCAGTACTTC
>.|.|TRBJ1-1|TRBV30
CALSGTRENTEAFF
TGTGCCCTGAGCGGCACCCGAGAAAACACTGAAGCTTTCTTT
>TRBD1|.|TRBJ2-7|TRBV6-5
CASSKPGQGSYEQYF
TGTGCCAGCAGTAAACCGGGACAGGGATCCTACGAGCAGTACTTC
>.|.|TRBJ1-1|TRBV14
CASSRSTGNTEAFF
TGTGCCAGCAGCCGATCGACAGGGAACACTGAAGCTTTCTTT
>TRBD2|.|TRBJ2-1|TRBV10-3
CAISESGGTHNEQFF
TGTGCCATCAGTGAGTCCGGGGGGACCCACAATGAGCAGTTCTTC
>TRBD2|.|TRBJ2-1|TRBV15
CATSSWGGEGEQFF
TGTGCCACCAGCTCTTGGGGCGGGGAGGGTGAGCAGTTCTTC
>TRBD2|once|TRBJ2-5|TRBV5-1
CASSLSLAGGTQYF
TGCGCCAGCAGCTTGAGTCTAGCGGGGGGCACCCAGTACTTC
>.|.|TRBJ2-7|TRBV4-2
CASSQDKMDSRPYEQYF
TGTGCCAGCAGCCAAGATAAAATGGACTCTCGACCCTACGAGCAGTACTTC
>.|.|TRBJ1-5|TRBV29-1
CSVGGQNQPQHF
TGCAGCGTTGGGGGGCAGAATCAGCCCCAGCATTTT
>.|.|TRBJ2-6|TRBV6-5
CASSYSERTGANVLTF
TGTGCCAGCAGTTACTCGGAGCGGACTGGGGCCAACGTCCTGACTTTC
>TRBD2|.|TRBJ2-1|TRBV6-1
CASSEAPTGTSGRLVEQFF
TGTGCCAGCAGTGAAGCGCCTACCGGGACTAGCGGGAGATTGGTAGAGCAGTTCTTC
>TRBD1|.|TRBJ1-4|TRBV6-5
CASSLDRDRDEKLFF
TGTGCCAGCAGTCTAGACCGGGACAGGGACGAAAAACTGTTTTTT
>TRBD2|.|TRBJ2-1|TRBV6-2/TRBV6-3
CASSYSGLAGGPHNEQFF
TGTGCCAGCAGTTACTCCGGGCTAGCGGGGGGGCCCCACAATGAGCAGTTCTTC
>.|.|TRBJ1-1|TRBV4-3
CASSQEDTGKGTEAFF
TGCGCCAGCAGCCAAGAGGATACAGGCAAAGGCACTGAAGCTTTCTTT
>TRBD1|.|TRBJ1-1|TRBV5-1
CASSLVGGISTEAFF
TGCGCCAGCAGCTTGGTAGGGGGCATAAGTACTGAAGCTTTCTTT
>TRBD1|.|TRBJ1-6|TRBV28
CASTGGQGVTPLHF
TGTGCCAGCACAGGGGGACAGGGGGTTACACCCCTCCACTTT
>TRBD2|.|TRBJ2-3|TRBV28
CASSLAGATTDTQYF
TGTGCCAGCAGTTTAGCGGGAGCGACCACAGATACGCAGTATTTT
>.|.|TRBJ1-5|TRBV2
CATQGSGNQPQHF
TGTGCCACACAGGGAAGTGGCAATCAGCCCCAGCATTTT
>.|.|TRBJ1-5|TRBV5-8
CASSLRGRNQPQHF
TGTGCCAGCAGCTTGAGGGGCAGGAATCAGCCCCAGCATTTT
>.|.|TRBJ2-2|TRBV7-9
CASSGLITGELFF
TGTGCCAGCTCAGGCCTAATTACCGGGGAGCTGTTTTTT
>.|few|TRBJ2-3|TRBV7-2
CASSLVADTDTQYF
TGTGCCAGCAGCTTAGTAGCGGACACAGATACGCAGTATTTT
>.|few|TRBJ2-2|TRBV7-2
CASSPKRANTGELFF
TGTGCCAGCAGCCCAAAGCGGGCGAACACCGGGGAGCTGTTTTTT
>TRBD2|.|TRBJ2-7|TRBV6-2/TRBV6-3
CASSKTGGARGVFYEQYF
TGTGCCAGCAGTAAAACGGGGGGGGCCCGAGGGGTCTTCTACGAGCAGTACTTC
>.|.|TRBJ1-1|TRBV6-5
CASSTKGRTEAFF
TGTGCCAGCAGTACCAAGGGGAGGACTGAAGCTTTCTTT
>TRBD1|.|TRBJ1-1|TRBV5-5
CASNRGMNTEAFF
TGTGCCAGCAACAGGGGCATGAACACTGAAGCTTTCTTT
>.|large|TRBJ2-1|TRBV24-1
CATSLAGAGEQFF
TGTGCCACCAGTCTGGCAGGGGCTGGGGAGCAGTTCTTC
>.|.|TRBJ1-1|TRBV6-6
CASSYRGGSGTEAFF
TGTGCCAGCAGTTACAGGGGAGGTTCAGGCACTGAAGCTTTCTTT
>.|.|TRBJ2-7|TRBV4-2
CASSQVAGSSYEQYF
TGTGCCAGCAGCCAAGTGGCGGGATCTTCCTACGAGCAGTACTTC
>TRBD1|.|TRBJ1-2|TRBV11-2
CASRSDRGNYGYTF
TGTGCCAGCAGATCGGACAGGGGGAACTATGGCTACACCTTC
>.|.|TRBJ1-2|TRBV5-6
CASSLAAGPGYTF
TGTGCCAGCAGCTTGGCAGCGGGGCCCGGCTACACCTTC
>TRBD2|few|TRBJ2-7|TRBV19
CATSGSSYEQYF
TGTGCCACTAGCGGGAGCTCCTACGAGCAGTACTTC
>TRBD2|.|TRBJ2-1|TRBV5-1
CASSLGLAGPGEQFF
TGCGCCAGCAGCTTGGGGCTAGCGGGCCCGGGGGAGCAGTTCTTC
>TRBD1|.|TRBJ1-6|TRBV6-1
CASSGGQGASISSPLHF
TGTGCCAGCAGTGGGGGACAGGGGGCAAGCATATCTTCACCCCTCCACTTT
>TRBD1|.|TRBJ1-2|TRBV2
CASRRDRGTPTEGYTF
TGTGCCAGCAGACGGGACAGGGGGACCCCTACGGAAGGCTACACCTTC